The clone carrying this TCR beta chain showed up many times. Its antigen is as yet unknown. The data stem from a study of Graves' ophthalmopathy and Graves' hyperthyroidism. TCR beta CDR3 amplification used RNA transcripts. An initial RT-PCR round employing HTBI primers preceded a second-round multiplex PCR. TCRdb redid the calling of the multiplex PCR reads with MiXCR, one entry per CDR3 protein. The sample includes some 210,000 distinct CDR3 sequences, under 30% of them seen just once. Patients were diagnosed from clinical symptoms, serum thyroxine, TRAb, thyroid ultrasound and orbital computed tomography. The V end lost 4 bases, the J end lost 0 bases, and 12 bases lay between the germline ends. CDR3 size: 15 residues. Germline loops: CDR1 MNHEY, CDR2 SMNVEV (reference sequence). Study results and limitations: Sensitivity reached 85% to 90% and specificity about 81% for a 13-signature model separating ophthalmopathy from stable hyperthyroidism.

This chain connects TRBV27 to TRBJ1-1; D might be TRBD1 (5 bases). This TCR derives from a man over 45 with Graves' ophthalmopathy. The sample taken for sequencing was peripheral blood. The CDR3 DNA reads as TGTGCCAGCAGTTCGGGGGTTAGGATGAACACTGAAGCTTTCTTT. Residues: CASSSGVRMNTEAFF.